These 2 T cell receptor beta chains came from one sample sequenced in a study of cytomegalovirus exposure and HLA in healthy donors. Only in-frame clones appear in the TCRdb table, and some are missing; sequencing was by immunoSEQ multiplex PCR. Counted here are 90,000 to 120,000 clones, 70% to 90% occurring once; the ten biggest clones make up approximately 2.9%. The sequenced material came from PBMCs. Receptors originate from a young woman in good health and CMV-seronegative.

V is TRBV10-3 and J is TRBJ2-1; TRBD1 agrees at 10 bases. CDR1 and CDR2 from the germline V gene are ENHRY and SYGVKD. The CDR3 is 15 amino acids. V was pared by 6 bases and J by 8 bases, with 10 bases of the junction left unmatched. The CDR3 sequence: CAISGQGESLDEQFF. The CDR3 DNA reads TGTGCCATCAGCGGACAGGGGGAGAGTCTGGATGAGCAGTTCTTC.

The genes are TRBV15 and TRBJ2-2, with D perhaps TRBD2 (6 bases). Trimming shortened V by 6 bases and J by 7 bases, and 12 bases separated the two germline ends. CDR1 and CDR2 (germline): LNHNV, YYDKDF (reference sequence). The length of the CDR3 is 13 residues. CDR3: CATSTRGGGELFF. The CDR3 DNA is TGTGCCACCAGTACAAGGGGAGGCGGGGAGCTGTTTTTT.